Listed below are T cell receptor beta chains from one sample, sequenced in a study of blood T cell repertoires in COVID-19. Sequencing used immunoSEQ multiplex PCR; TCRdb keeps in-frame clones, though not all of them. This sample has about 300,000 clones, with 83% found just once. Material for sequencing was peripheral blood. Every receptor here comes from a woman in her fifties or sixties who had recovered from COVID-19. The CDR3 runs from the conserved cysteine through the conserved F or W. The D gene is left open where the match is weak. Clone size is stated in some rows and not others, as once, few, many or a class when expanded.

>once|TRBV18|TRBJ2-3|-
TGTGCCAGCTCACCATCAACAGATACGCAGTATTTT
CASSPSTDTQYF
>-|TRBV7-9|TRBJ1-1|TRBD1
TGTGCCAGCAGTGGGACAGGGGGCACTGAAGCTTTCTTT
CASSGTGGTEAFF
>-|TRBV4-1|TRBJ2-7|-
TGCGCCAGCAGCCAGGAGCCGCGGGACGAGCAGTACTTC
CASSQEPRDEQYF
>-|TRBV29-1|TRBJ2-7|-
TGCAGCGTTGGGGGGGCCTACGAGCAGTACTTC
CSVGGAYEQYF
>few|TRBV25-1|TRBJ1-5|-
TGTGCCAGCAGTGACCGGGATAGAATTCGAAATCAGCCCCAGCATTTT
CASSDRDRIRNQPQHF
>-|TRBV6-5|TRBJ1-2|-
TGTGCCAGCACTCTCGGGCGCCTTGGAGGTCTGAGCTACACCTTC
CASTLGRLGGLSYTF
>-|TRBV5-5|TRBJ1-1|-
TGTGCCAGCATTGGTCGATTCGGGGTATATGAAGCTTTCTTT
CASIGRFGVYEAFF
>-|TRBV6-5|TRBJ1-4|TRBD1
TGTGCCAGCAGTTACTCCAGTAGGGGGCATGAAAAACTGTTTTTT
CASSYSSRGHEKLFF
>-|TRBV10-3|TRBJ1-6|-
TGTGCCATCAGTGAGTCGCTCGGTCGCTCCTATAATTCACCCCTCCACTTT
CAISESLGRSYNSPLHF
>-|TRBV7-3|TRBJ2-5|TRBD2
TGTGCCAGCAGCCCCACTGAGCGGGGGGGCCCAGAGACCCAGTACTTC
CASSPTERGGPETQYF
>once|TRBV7-9|TRBJ1-2|TRBD1
TGTGCCAGCAGCCCCGGACAGGGGCTCTATGGCTACACCTTC
CASSPGQGLYGYTF
>once|TRBV27|TRBJ2-4|-
TGTGCCAGCAACCCCAGAAGAGCCAAAAACATTCAGTACTTC
CASNPRRAKNIQYF
>-|TRBV4-3|TRBJ1-6|-
TGCGCCAGCAGCCACACCAACAGGGTAAATTCACCCCTCCACTTT
CASSHTNRVNSPLHF
>-|TRBV28|TRBJ1-2|TRBD1
TGTGCCAGCAGTTTGACAGGGGGCTTCCGCTATGGCTACACCTTC
CASSLTGGFRYGYTF
>-|TRBV27|TRBJ2-2|TRBD1
TGTGCCAGCAGTTATCCGGACAGGGGGGCCGGGGAGCTGTTTTTT
CASSYPDRGAGELFF
>few|TRBV24-1|TRBJ1-2|-
TGTGCCACCAGTGACTCCCGGGGGGCGTATGGCTACACCTTC
CATSDSRGAYGYTF
>few|TRBV9|TRBJ1-2|-
TGTGCCAGCAGCGTCGAGGGCCAGGCCTATGGCTACACCTTC
CASSVEGQAYGYTF
>-|TRBV28|TRBJ1-2|-
TGTGCCAGCAGCTCGACAGCTAACTATGGCTACACCTTC
CASSSTANYGYTF
>-|TRBV2|TRBJ1-1|TRBD1
TGTGCCAGCATCCAACAGGGGGCCTGGTCCGGAAACACTGAAGCTTTCTTT
CASIQQGAWSGNTEAFF
>-|TRBV19|TRBJ1-6|TRBD1
TGTGCCAGTAGTGGGTTAGGGACAGGACGATCACCCCTCCACTTT
CASSGLGTGRSPLHF
>-|TRBV18|TRBJ1-1|-
TGTGCCAGCTCACCAGACAAGCCAGAAACTTTCTTT
CASSPDKPETFF
>-|TRBV11-2|TRBJ2-7|TRBD2
TGTGCCAGCAGCCCACAAGGGACTAGCGGGTTATACGAGCAGTACTTC
CASSPQGTSGLYEQYF
>-|TRBV7-3|TRBJ2-3|TRBD2
TGTGCCAGCAGCATTAGCGGGGAGAGTATAGATACGCAGTATTTT
CASSISGESIDTQYF